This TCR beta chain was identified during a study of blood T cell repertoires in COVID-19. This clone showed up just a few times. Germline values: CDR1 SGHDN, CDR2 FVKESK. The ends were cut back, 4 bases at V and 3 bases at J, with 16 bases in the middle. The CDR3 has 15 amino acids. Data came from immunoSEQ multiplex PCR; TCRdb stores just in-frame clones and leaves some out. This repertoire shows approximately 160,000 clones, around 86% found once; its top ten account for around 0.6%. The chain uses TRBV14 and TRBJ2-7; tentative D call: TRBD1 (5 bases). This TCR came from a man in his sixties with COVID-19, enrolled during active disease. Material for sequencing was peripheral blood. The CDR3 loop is CASSPEQGVFYEQYF. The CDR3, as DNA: TGTGCCAGCAGCCCAGAGCAGGGTGTATTCTACGAGCAGTACTTC. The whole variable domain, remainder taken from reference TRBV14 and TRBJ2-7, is EAGVTQFPSHSVIEKGQTVTLRCDPISGHDNLYWYRRVMGKEIKFLLHFVKESKQDESGMPNNRFLAERTGGTYSTLKVQPAELEDSGVYFCASSPEQGVFYEQYFGPGTRLTVT.